This TCR beta chain was captured by sequencing in a study of blood T cell repertoires in COVID-19. The wider study: Samples of COVID-19 (acute and convalescent) were obtained from the United States, Italy and Spain. From T cells, B-cell-depleted T cells, or PBMCs came the material, which was cDNA or gDNA.

This CDR3 region has 13 residues. V was clipped by 1 base and J by 5 bases, with 8 bases between them. Participants, roughly 18 to 90 years old, spanned about two dozen US areas. Per the authors' pipeline: The assay estimated nucleated cells by amplifying reference gene primers. The assay was immunoSEQ multiplex PCR, and TCRdb's table has in-frame clones only and misses some. The V and J calls and clone size were taken over from that table, and D and trimming were inferred from the DNA. This sample has about 240,000 clones; around nine tenths occur once, and the top ten carry just under 9%. The rearrangement uses TRBV12-3 or TRBV12-4 and TRBJ1-1, with D unresolved. The sequence derives from a man aged 35 to 55 who had recovered from COVID-19. The source material was PBMCs or T cells enriched from blood (not recorded which). CDR3 sequence (DNA): TGTGCCAGCAGTTTAGGGGCTGGGACTGAAGCTTTCTTT. This sequence encodes CASSLGAGTEAFF.